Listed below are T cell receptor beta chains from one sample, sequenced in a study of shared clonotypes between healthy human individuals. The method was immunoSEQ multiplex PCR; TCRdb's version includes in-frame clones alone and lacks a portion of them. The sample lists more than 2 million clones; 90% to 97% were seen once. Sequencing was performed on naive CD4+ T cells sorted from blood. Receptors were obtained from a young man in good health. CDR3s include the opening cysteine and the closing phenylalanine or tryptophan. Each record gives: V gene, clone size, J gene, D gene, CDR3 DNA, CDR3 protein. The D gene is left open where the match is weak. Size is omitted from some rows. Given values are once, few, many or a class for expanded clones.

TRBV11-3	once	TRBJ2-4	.	TGTGCCAGCAGCTTAGATGTCGGGATAGGTCTGAACAACATTCAGTACTTC	CASSLDVGIGLNNIQYF
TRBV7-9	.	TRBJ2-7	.	TGTGCCAGCAGCTTAGTAGACTTCTACGACGAGCAGTACTTC	CASSLVDFYDEQYF
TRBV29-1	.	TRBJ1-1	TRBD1	TGCAGCGTTGAACGGGCGCAGGGGGCGGATTATTGGGGCACTGAAGCTTTCTTT	CSVERAQGADYWGTEAFF
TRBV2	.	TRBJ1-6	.	TGTGCCAGCGGACAGTCCCAGAATTCACCCCTCCACTTT	CASGQSQNSPLHF
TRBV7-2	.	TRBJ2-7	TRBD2	TGTGCCAGCAGCGAGACTAGCGGGCTGGGCGAGCAGTACTTC	CASSETSGLGEQYF
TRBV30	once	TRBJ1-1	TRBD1	TGTGCCTGGAATGACAGGGGAGGGACTGAAGCTTTCTTT	CAWNDRGGTEAFF
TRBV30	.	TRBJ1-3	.	TGTGCCTGGGGGGCGGCTGGAAACACCATATATTTT	CAWGAAGNTIYF
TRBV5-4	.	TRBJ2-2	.	TGTGCCAGCAGCTCCCGGGCTGGGGGGCGGAACACCGGGGAGCTGTTTTTT	CASSSRAGGRNTGELFF
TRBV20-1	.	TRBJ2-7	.	TGCAGTGCTATGGGACTCTACGAGCAGTACTTC	CSAMGLYEQYF
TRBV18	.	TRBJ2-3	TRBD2	TGTGCCAGCTCACCACTTGGAGCGGGACTAGCGGGGAGCACAGATACGCAGTATTTT	CASSPLGAGLAGSTDTQYF
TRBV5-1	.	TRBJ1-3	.	TGCGCCAGCACCTCAACGACGGGGACTGGAAACACCATATATTTT	CASTSTTGTGNTIYF
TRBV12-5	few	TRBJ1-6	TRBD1	TGTGCTAGTGGTTTCTCCGGGACAGGGCACTCACCCCTCCACTTT	CASGFSGTGHSPLHF
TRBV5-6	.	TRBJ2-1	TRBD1	TGTGCCAGCAGCTTGGTTACAGGGGACTACAATGAGCAGTTCTTC	CASSLVTGDYNEQFF
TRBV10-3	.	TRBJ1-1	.	TGTGCCATCAGTCTGACGGGGGACACTGAAGCTTTCTTT	CAISLTGDTEAFF
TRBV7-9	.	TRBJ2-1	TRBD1	TGTGCCAGCAGCTTAGCGATGCGACAGGGATCCAATGAGCAGTTCTTC	CASSLAMRQGSNEQFF
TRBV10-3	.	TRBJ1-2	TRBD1	TGTGCCATCAGTCGGGGACAGGGGGCATATGGCTACACCTTC	CAISRGQGAYGYTF
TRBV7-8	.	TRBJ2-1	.	TGTGCCAGCAGCTTACGTTGGACTGGCTCCTACAATGAGCAGTTCTTC	CASSLRWTGSYNEQFF
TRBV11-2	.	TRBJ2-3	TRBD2	TGTGCCAGCAGCTTAGGATGGACTAGAGGCACAGATACGCAGTATTTT	CASSLGWTRGTDTQYF
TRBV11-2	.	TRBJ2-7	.	TGTGCCAGCAGCTTCGGGACGGCCGCTAATAGTAACGAGCAGTACTTC	CASSFGTAANSNEQYF